This T cell receptor (beta chain) derives from a study of glioma-infiltrating T cells. Study in general: Samples included WHO grade II oligodendrogliomas or astrocytomas and initial-diagnosis grade IV glioblastomas.

V was clipped by 0 bases and J by 0 bases; unmatched bases: 10. CDR1 MNHEY and CDR2 SVGEGT come from the germline V gene. The CDR3 extends over 19 amino acids. In regard to this clonotype: A much larger clone sits a single nucleotide away, making a read error possible.

Using RNA template, CDR3s of TCR alpha and beta were amplified with iRepertoire arm-PCR. From the multiplex PCR reads, TCRdb called clonotypes with MiXCR, one entry per CDR3 protein. Among more than 300,000 distinct CDR3 sequences, around 38% were seen once, and the ten largest hold 12%. This TCR was recovered from a human donor with low-grade glioma or glioblastoma, undergoing nonglioma brain surgery, or in good health (not recorded which). The chain is built from TRBV6-2 or TRBV6-3 and TRBJ2-7; 11 bases are shared with TRBD2. The specimen sequenced was glioma tissue, nonneoplastic brain tissue, or PBMCs (not recorded which). The CDR3 nucleotides are TGTGCCAGCAGTTACTCGTCACCGGGACTAGCGGCAAGCTCCTACGAGCAGTACTTC. It yields the protein CASSYSSPGLAASSYEQYF.